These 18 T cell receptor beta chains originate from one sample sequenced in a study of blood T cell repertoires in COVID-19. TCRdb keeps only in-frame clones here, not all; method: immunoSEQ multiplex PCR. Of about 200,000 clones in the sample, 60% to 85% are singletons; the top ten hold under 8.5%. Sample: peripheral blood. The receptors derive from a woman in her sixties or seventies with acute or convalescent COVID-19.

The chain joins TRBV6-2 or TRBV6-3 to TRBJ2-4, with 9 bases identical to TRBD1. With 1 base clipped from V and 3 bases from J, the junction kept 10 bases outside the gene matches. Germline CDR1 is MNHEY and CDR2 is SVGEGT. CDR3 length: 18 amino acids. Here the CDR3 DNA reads TGTGCCAGCAGTTACTTTTTGGACAGGGGACACGGCAAAAACATTCAGTACTTC. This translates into CASSYFLDRGHGKNIQYF.

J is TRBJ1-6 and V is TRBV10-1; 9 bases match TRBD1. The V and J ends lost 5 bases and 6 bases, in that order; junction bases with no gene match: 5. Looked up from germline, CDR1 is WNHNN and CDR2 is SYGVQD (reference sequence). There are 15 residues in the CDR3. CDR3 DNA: TGCGCCAGCAGTTACCGGGACAGGGCTAATTCACCCCTCCACTTT. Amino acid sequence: CASSYRDRANSPLHF.

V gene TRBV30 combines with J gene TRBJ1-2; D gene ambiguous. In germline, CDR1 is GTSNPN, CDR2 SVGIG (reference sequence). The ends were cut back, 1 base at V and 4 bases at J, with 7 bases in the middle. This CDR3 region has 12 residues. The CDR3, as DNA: TGTGCCTGGAGTGAGCCAGGCTATGGCTACACCTTC. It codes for CAWSEPGYGYTF.

The CDR3 coding sequence is TGCAGCGCCCGACAGGGGAGGAATCAGCCCCAGCATTTT. Amino acid sequence: CSARQGRNQPQHF. This chain links TRBV29-1 with TRBJ1-5, with 8 bases that match TRBD1. J was trimmed by 4 bases and V by 7 bases; bases with no gene match: 6. The CDR3 length is 13 residues. Per the germline V gene, CDR1 is SQVTM and CDR2 is ANQGSEA.

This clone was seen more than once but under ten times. The CDR3 DNA reads TGCGCCAGCAGTGAGACCAGGGGCGGCGAGCAGTACTTC. Translation: CASSETRGGEQYF. The rearrangement uses TRBV10-1 and TRBJ2-7; D perhaps matches TRBD1 (6 bases). CDR3 length: 13 residues. Between the trimmed V and J ends, which lost 2 bases and 6 bases, there was a span of 11 bases. Germline values: CDR1 WNHNN, CDR2 SYGVQD (reference sequence).

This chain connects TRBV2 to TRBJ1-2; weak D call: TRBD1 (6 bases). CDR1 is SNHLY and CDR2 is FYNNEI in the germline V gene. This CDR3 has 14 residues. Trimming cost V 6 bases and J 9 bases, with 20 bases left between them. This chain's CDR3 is CASRVQGSESSYTF. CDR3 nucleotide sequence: TGTGCCAGCAGAGTACAGGGATCTGAATCGAGCTACACCTTC.

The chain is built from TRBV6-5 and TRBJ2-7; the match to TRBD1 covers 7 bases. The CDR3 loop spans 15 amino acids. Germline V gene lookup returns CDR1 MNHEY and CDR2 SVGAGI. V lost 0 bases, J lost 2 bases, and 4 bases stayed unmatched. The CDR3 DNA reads TGTGCCAGCAGTTACTCGGCAGGGGGAGCCTACGAGCAGTACTTC. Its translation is CASSYSAGGAYEQYF.

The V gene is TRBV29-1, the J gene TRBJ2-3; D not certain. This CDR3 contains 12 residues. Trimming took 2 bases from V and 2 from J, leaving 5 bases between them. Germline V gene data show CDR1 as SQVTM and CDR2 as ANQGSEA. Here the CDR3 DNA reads TGCAGCGTTGAAACAGACACAGATACGCAGTATTTT. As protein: CSVETDTDTQYF.

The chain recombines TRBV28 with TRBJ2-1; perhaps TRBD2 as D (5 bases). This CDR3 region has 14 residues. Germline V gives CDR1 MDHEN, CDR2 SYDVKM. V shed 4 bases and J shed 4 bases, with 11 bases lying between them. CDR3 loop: CASSSADLYNEQFF. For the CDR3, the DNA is TGTGCCAGCAGTTCGGCGGACTTATACAATGAGCAGTTCTTC.

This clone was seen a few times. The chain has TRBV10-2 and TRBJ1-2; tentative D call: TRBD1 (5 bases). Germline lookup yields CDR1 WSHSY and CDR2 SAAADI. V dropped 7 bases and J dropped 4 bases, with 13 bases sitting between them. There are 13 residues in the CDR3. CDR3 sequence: CASIPGLGYGYTF. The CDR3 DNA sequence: TGCGCCAGCATTCCAGGGCTCGGCTATGGCTACACCTTC.

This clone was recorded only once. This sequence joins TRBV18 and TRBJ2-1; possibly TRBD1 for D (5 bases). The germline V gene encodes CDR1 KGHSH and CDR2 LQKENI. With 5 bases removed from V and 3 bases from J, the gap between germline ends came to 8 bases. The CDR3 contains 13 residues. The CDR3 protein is CASSADSYNEQFF. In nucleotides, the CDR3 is TGTGCCAGCTCAGCCGACAGCTACAATGAGCAGTTCTTC.

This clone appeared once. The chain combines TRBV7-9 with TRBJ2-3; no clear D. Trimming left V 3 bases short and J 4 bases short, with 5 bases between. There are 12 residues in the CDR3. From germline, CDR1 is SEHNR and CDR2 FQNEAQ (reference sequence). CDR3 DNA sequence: TGTGCCAGCAGCTTTGGGCCAGATACGCAGTATTTT. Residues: CASSFGPDTQYF.

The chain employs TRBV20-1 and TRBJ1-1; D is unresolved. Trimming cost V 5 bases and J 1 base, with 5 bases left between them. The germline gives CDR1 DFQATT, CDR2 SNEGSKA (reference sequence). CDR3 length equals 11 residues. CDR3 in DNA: TGCAGTGCTTCAGAGAACACTGAAGCTTTCTTT. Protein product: CSASENTEAFF.

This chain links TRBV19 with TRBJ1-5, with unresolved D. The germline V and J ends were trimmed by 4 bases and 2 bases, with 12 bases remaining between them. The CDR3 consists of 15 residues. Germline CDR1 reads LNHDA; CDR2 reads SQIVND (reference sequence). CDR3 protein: CASSRYQEGNQPQHF. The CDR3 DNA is TGTGCCAGTAGTAGATACCAGGAGGGCAATCAGCCCCAGCATTTT.

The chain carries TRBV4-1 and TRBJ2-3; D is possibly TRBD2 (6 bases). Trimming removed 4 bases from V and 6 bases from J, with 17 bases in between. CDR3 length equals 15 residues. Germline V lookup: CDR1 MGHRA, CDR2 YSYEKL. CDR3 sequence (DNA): TGCGCCAGCAGCCCAACGGGGGTCACCCGCGATACGCAGTATTTT. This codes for CASSPTGVTRDTQYF.

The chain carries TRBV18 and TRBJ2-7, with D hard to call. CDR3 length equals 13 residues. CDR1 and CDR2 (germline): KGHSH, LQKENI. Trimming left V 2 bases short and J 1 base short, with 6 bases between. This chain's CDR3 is CASSPRSSYEQYF. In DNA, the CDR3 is TGTGCCAGCTCACCAAGGAGTTCCTACGAGCAGTACTTC. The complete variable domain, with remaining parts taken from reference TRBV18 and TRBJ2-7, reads NAGVMQNPRHLVRRRGQEARLRCSPMKGHSHVYWYRQLPEEGLKFMVYLQKENIIDESGMPKERFSAEFPKEGPSILRIQQVVRGDSAAYFCASSPRSSYEQYFGPGTRLTVT.

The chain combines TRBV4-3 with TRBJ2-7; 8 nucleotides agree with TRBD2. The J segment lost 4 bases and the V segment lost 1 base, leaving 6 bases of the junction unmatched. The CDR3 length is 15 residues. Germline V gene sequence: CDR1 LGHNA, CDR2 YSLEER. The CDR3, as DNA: TGCGCCAGCAGCCAAGCTGTCGGGGGGGGATACGAGCAGTACTTC. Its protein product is CASSQAVGGGYEQYF.

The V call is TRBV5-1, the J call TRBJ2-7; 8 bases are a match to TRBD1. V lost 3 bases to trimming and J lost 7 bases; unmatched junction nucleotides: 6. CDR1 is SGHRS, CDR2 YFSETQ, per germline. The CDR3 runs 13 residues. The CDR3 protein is CASSYQGAGEQYV. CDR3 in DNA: TGCGCCAGCAGCTACCAGGGGGCGGGGGAGCAGTACGTC.